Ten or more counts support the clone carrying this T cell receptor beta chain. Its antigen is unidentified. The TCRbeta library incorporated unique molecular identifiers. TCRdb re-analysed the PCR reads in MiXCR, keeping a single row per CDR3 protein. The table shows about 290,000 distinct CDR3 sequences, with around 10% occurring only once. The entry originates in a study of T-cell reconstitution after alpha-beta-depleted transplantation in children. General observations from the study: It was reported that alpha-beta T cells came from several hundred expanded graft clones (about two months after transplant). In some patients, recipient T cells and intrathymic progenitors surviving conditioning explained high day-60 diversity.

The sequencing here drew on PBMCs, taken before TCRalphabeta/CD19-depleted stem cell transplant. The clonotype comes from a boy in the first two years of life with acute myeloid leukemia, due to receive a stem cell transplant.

Here the CDR3 DNA reads TGTGCCAGCAGCTCCTGGGGGCACGACGACGAGCAGTACTTC. Translated: CASSSWGHDDEQYF. The J gene is TRBJ2-7, the V gene TRBV7-6; D is possibly TRBD1 (6 bases). Per the germline V gene, CDR1 is SGHVS and CDR2 is FNYEAQ. CDR3 length equals 14 residues. V was shortened by 4 bases and J by 5 bases, with 15 bases between the two germline ends.